The clone carrying this T cell receptor beta chain was picked up a small number of times. No antigen is known for it. The CDR3 loop spans 19 amino acids. V shed 5 bases, J shed 6 bases, and the junction held 17 bases outside the gene matches. The V gene's germline CDR1 is MNHEY and CDR2 SMNVEV (reference sequence). The source of the sample is a study of regulatory T cells in long-lasting Graves disease. Noted time point: persistent/refractory GD, antithyroid drugs over 5 years with positive TRAb. RNA isolated from PBMCs was used to make the TCR library. Graves' disease diagnoses followed American Thyroid Association guidelines. According to the study, TCR beta libraries were built with iRepertoire HTBI primers and CDR3-region Arm-PCR. TCRdb reprocessed the multiplex PCR reads via MiXCR and lists one record per CDR3 protein. Counted here are more than 350,000 distinct CDR3 sequences, over 20% occurring once; the ten biggest clones make up 14%.

Study findings and constraints: More public clonotypes were shared by persistent patients (around 2,800) than by new patients (approximately 1,000).

Sequencing was performed on peripheral blood mononuclear cells (PBMCs), taken when the disease was refractory, from a patient treated with antithyroid drugs. This chain joins TRBV27 and TRBJ2-5; 14 nucleotides agree with TRBD2. The receptor was derived from a female donor with Graves disease. CDR3 amino acids: CASSPTGTSGRRARKTQYF. The CDR3 coding sequence is TGTGCCAGCAGTCCCACCGGGACTAGCGGGAGAAGGGCAAGAAAGACCCAGTACTTC.